One and the same sample provided the 25 T cell receptor beta chains below, sequenced in a study of CD8+CD57+ T cells in acquired aplastic anemia. Patients chosen for sequencing had shown CD8+CD57+ cell expansion by flow cytometry. TCR beta VDJ and CDR3 profiling used genomic DNA as template. TCRdb recomputed calls from the reads with MiXCR, one row per CDR3 protein. The repertoire holds 180,000 or so distinct CDR3 sequences, with about half as singletons. The sample consisted of sorted CD4+, CD8+, or CD8+CD57+ T cells (not recorded which) from PBMCs. Source of these receptors: a human donor with aplastic anemia.

A word on this clonotype: A much larger clone differs from this one at a single base, so this may be a read error. The V and J genes are TRBV5-6 and TRBJ2-7, with D unresolved. With 9 bases removed from V and 2 bases from J, the gap between germline ends came to 18 bases. The germline V gene has CDR1 SGHDT and CDR2 YYEEEE. The CDR3 runs 14 residues. The CDR3 spells CANNSRTAPYEQYF. For the CDR3, the DNA is TGTGCCAACAACTCTAGGACGGCTCCCTACGAGCAGTACTTC.

CDR3 sequence: CASSGGAETQYF. The DNA for the CDR3 is TGTGCCAGCAGCGGAGGGGCGGAGACCCAGTACTTC. V usage is TRBV9 and J usage is TRBJ2-5; D may match TRBD1 or TRBD2 (5 bases each). Trimming removed 3 bases from V and 5 bases from J, with 8 bases in between. CDR1 SGDLS and CDR2 YYNGEE come from the germline V gene. The CDR3 runs to 12 residues.

This clonotype has at least ten counts. The rearrangement joins TRBV29-1 to TRBJ1-2; D is undetermined. V dropped 1 base and J dropped 4 bases, with 13 bases sitting between them. The CDR3 loop spans 14 amino acids. Germline CDR1 and CDR2: SQVTM and ANQGSEA. In DNA form, the CDR3 reads TGCAGCGTTGAAGGTGCGGCAGGACCCTATGGCTACACCTTC. This sequence encodes CSVEGAAGPYGYTF.

In regard to this clonotype: Possible read error: a much larger clone is one base away. V gene TRBV5-6 combines with J gene TRBJ1-4, with D possibly being TRBD1 (6 bases). CDR3 length: 15 residues. Germline assignment: CDR1 SGHDT and CDR2 YYEEEE. CDR3 sequence (DNA): TGTACCAGCAGCTCCCGACAGGCAACTAATGAAAAACTGTTTTTT. This encodes CTSSSRQATNEKLFF.

V and J are TRBV15 and TRBJ2-5; 8 nucleotides line up with TRBD2. This CDR3 contains 19 residues. CDR1 is LNHNV, CDR2 YYDKDF, per germline (reference sequence). V trimming: 1 base; J trimming: 2 bases; junction bases outside the gene matches: 15. The CDR3 loop is CATSRGLGLALFWQETQYF. The CDR3 region has the DNA TGTGCCACCAGCAGAGGTTTAGGACTAGCCCTATTTTGGCAAGAGACCCAGTACTTC.

This clonotype was seen a handful of times. The chain recombines TRBV20-1 with TRBJ1-1; unclear D gene. Between the trimmed V and J ends, which lost 5 bases and 5 bases, there was a span of 12 bases. This CDR3 spans 12 amino acids. CDR1 DFQATT and CDR2 SNEGSKA come from the germline V gene (reference sequence). The CDR3 nucleotides are TGCAGTGCTCCCCGATCGAGGACTGAAGCTTTCTTT. Residues: CSAPRSRTEAFF.

Ten or more counts support this clonotype. This sequence joins TRBV7-2 and TRBJ1-2, with D unclear. The germline V gene encodes CDR1 SGHTA and CDR2 FQGNSA. The CDR3 loop spans 12 amino acids. V was trimmed by 3 bases and J by 7 bases, leaving 9 bases between them. The chain's CDR3 is CASSLFSRGYTF. The DNA for the CDR3 is TGTGCCAGCAGCTTGTTCAGTCGTGGCTACACCTTC.

This clonotype was seen at least ten times. The V gene is TRBV10-3, the J gene TRBJ1-2; D possibly corresponds to TRBD1 (6 bases). Germline assignment: CDR1 ENHRY and CDR2 SYGVKD. This CDR3 has 12 residues. V gave up 10 bases and J gave up 3 bases, with 12 bases separating them. In nucleotides, the CDR3 is TGTGCCAACCAGGGGACGGACTATGGCTACACCTTC. Translation gives CANQGTDYGYTF.

The rearrangement uses TRBV9 and TRBJ2-5, with a weak D call TRBD2 (6 bases). This CDR3 contains 15 residues. V gave up 5 bases and J gave up 7 bases, with 21 bases separating them. The germline V gene has CDR1 SGDLS and CDR2 YYNGEE. The CDR3 sequence is CASRAGTSNLGTQYF. The CDR3 region has the DNA TGTGCCAGCAGGGCCGGGACTTCAAACCTTGGGACCCAGTACTTC.

The rearrangement links TRBV28 to TRBJ1-5; D remains unclear. This CDR3 comprises 15 residues. Germline V gene lookup returns CDR1 MDHEN and CDR2 SYDVKM. Trimming cost V 3 bases and J 1 base, with 10 bases left between them. The CDR3 loop reads CASSLPYGSNQPQHF. The CDR3 region has the DNA TGTGCCAGCAGTTTGCCATATGGGAGCAATCAGCCCCAGCATTTT.

This clonotype occurred many times. The rearrangement links TRBV20-1 to TRBJ2-4, with D maybe TRBD1 (5 bases). The germline V gene encodes CDR1 DFQATT and CDR2 SNEGSKA (reference sequence). The V and J ends lost 0 bases and 0 bases respectively, with 15 bases between them. The CDR3 contains 17 residues. The chain's CDR3 is CSARDIGEQGAKNIQYF. The CDR3 DNA is TGCAGTGCTAGAGATATTGGTGAGCAGGGAGCCAAAAACATTCAGTACTTC.

This clonotype was detected ten times or more. The V and J genes are TRBV6-4 and TRBJ2-3; TRBD1 matches at 10 bases. With 2 bases clipped from V and 13 bases from J, the junction kept 6 bases outside the gene matches. The CDR3 is 13 amino acids. CDR1 and CDR2 from the germline V gene are MRHNA and SNTAGT. The CDR3 spells CASSDTPDRGKYF. For the CDR3, the DNA is TGTGCCAGCAGTGACACCCCGGACAGGGGGAAGTATTTT.

Many counts were recorded for this clonotype. The gene calls are TRBV19 and TRBJ1-1; 8 bases are shared with TRBD1. The CDR3 runs 14 residues. Germline lookup yields CDR1 LNHDA and CDR2 SQIVND (reference sequence). The V segment lost 5 bases and the J segment 4 bases; nucleotides outside the gene matches: 6. DNA of the CDR3: TGTGCCAGTAGTTTGACAACAGGGGGCACTGAAGCTTTCTTT. The encoded protein is CASSLTTGGTEAFF.

V is TRBV2 and J is TRBJ2-3, with D maybe TRBD2 (7 bases). Trimming took 6 bases from V and 4 from J, leaving 17 bases between them. This CDR3 has 15 residues. Germline V gene sequence: CDR1 SNHLY, CDR2 FYNNEI. CDR3 sequence reads: CASRRGGPTPDTQYF. CDR3 DNA: TGTGCCAGCAGAAGGGGGGGCCCTACCCCAGATACGCAGTATTTT.

This clonotype was observed a few times. The chain has TRBV24-1 and TRBJ2-3; tentatively, D is TRBD2 (6 bases). From germline, CDR1 is KGHDR and CDR2 SFDVKD. This CDR3 contains 15 residues. Trimming removed 4 bases at V and 4 bases at J, with 14 bases between. CDR3 amino acids: CATSDPGTGADTQYF. The CDR3 DNA reads as TGTGCCACCAGTGACCCCGGGACGGGGGCAGATACGCAGTATTTT.

V and J are TRBV24-1 and TRBJ1-1; tentative D call: TRBD1 (5 bases). V was pared by 2 bases and J by 7 bases, with 10 bases between. CDR1 and CDR2 from the germline V gene are KGHDR and SFDVKD. The length of the CDR3 is 13 residues. Here the CDR3 DNA reads TGTGCCACCAGTGATTCGACAGAGTTTGAAGCTTTCTTT. Encoded protein: CATSDSTEFEAFF.

This chain links TRBV29-1 with TRBJ2-7, with D tentatively TRBD2 (5 bases). The CDR3 has 13 residues. V was shortened by 2 bases and J by 4 bases, with 12 bases between the two germline ends. From germline, CDR1 is SQVTM and CDR2 ANQGSEA. DNA of the CDR3: TGCAGCGTTGAATGGCATGAGGGTTACGAGCAGTACTTC. Protein sequence: CSVEWHEGYEQYF.

This clonotype was picked up a small number of times. The genes are TRBV29-1 and TRBJ2-2, with a tentative D call TRBD1 (5 bases). Germline-derived CDR1 and CDR2 are SQVTM and ANQGSEA. CDR3 size: 14 residues. V was shortened by 4 bases and J by 5 bases, with 14 bases between the two germline ends. CDR3 in DNA: TGCAGCGTTGTGATAGGGGCGGCGACCGGGGAGCTGTTTTTT. Its translation is CSVVIGAATGELFF.

The sample holds a few counts of this clonotype. The chain recombines TRBV11-2 with TRBJ2-6; D unresolved. The V gene's germline CDR1 is SGHAT and CDR2 FQNNGV. Trimming cost V 5 bases and J 4 bases, with 12 bases left between them. CDR3 length: 15 residues. CDR3 loop: CASSPRLAGANVLTF. Here the CDR3 DNA reads TGTGCCAGCAGCCCGCGGTTGGCCGGGGCCAACGTCCTGACTTTC.

The chain combines TRBV7-8 with TRBJ2-5; D unclear. Between the trimmed V and J ends, which lost 3 bases and 3 bases, there was a span of 5 bases. The V gene's germline CDR1 is SGHVS and CDR2 FQNEAQ. This CDR3 is 12 amino acids long. CDR3 sequence reads: CASSLVKETQYF. Here the CDR3 DNA reads TGTGCCAGCAGCTTGGTAAAAGAGACCCAGTACTTC.

As for this clonotype: This may stem from a read error, because a much larger clone lies one nucleotide away. CDR3 DNA sequence: TGTGCCAGCAGTGGAGCTCGGGCTAATCAGCCCCAGCATTTT. This codes for CASSGARANQPQHF. The chain employs TRBV6-1 and TRBJ1-5; D gene unclear. Germline V gene lookup returns CDR1 MNHNS and CDR2 SASEGT. The CDR3 extends over 14 amino acids. V lost 4 bases to trimming and J lost 4 bases, with 11 bases between them.

In this sample, this clonotype turned up many times. The chain recombines TRBV6-2 or TRBV6-3 with TRBJ2-5, with D hard to call. The CDR3 spans 11 residues. V was clipped by 2 bases and J by 4 bases, with 2 bases between them. The germline V gene encodes CDR1 MNHEY and CDR2 SVGEGT. This chain's CDR3 is CASSYGETQYF. The CDR3, as DNA: TGTGCCAGCAGTTACGGAGAGACCCAGTACTTC.

Many counts were recorded for this clonotype. V gene TRBV6-5 combines with J gene TRBJ1-5; TRBD1 matches at 7 bases. The CDR3 has 13 amino acids. The germline V gene encodes CDR1 MNHEY and CDR2 SVGAGI. V gave up 5 bases and J gave up 7 bases; unmatched junction bases: 5. CDR3 region: CASSRQGGQPQHF. The CDR3 region has the DNA TGTGCCAGCAGTAGACAGGGAGGCCAGCCCCAGCATTTT.

Ten or more counts support this clonotype. The V and J genes are TRBV3-1 and TRBJ2-5; 14 positions match TRBD2. Per germline, CDR1 LGHDT and CDR2 YNNKEL (reference sequence). Trimming cost V 7 bases and J 7 bases; bases outside gene matches: 5. The length of the CDR3 is 14 residues. DNA of the CDR3: TGTGCCAGCACCGTCGGACTAGCGGGAGGGACCCAGTACTTC. Protein sequence: CASTVGLAGGTQYF.

This clonotype was recorded only once. As DNA, the CDR3 is TGTGCCAGCAAAGCGAGCAGACAGGACTACGAGCAGTACTTC. It yields the protein CASKASRQDYEQYF. V usage is TRBV2 and J usage is TRBJ2-7; D is perhaps TRBD1 (6 bases). Germline V gene sequence: CDR1 SNHLY, CDR2 FYNNEI. The V end was cut by 7 bases, the J end by 3 bases, with 16 bases between. The length of the CDR3 is 14 residues.